This T cell receptor (beta chain) originates from a study of OX40 agonist ivuxolimab in advanced cancers. General notes on the study: Ivuxolimab was an agonistic, fully human IgG2 monoclonal antibody directed against OX40 (CD134), a costimulatory receptor. Partial responses occurred in three dose-escalation patients: two with cutaneous melanoma and one with hepatocellular carcinoma. The point of sequencing TCRbeta in the periphery was to test whether ivuxolimab changed TCR sequence diversity and drove clonal T-cell expansion. Intravenous ivuxolimab was administered to patients every 2 weeks at six dose levels: 0.01, 0.1, 0.3, 1.5, 3 and 10 mg/kg. The paper covers the monotherapy dose-escalation part of the phase I ivuxolimab trial, which included N ≈ 50 patients. Among the 52 dose-escalation patients, 19 had hepatocellular carcinoma, about 15 melanoma, 9 renal cell carcinoma and 9 head and neck cancer. In the dose-escalation cohort, approximately 83% of patients were male, and the mean age was 60 years with a range of about 20 to 90. Patients were allowed to have had prior anti-PD-1, anti-PD-L1 or anti-CTLA-4 therapy, and 40% of the dose-escalation patients had previously received checkpoint inhibitors. What the work shows at the level of the full study, not this receptor alone: The antigen specificity of the peripheral T cells that underwent clonal expansion was not determined. Clonal expansion of both CD4+ and CD8+ blood T cells was observed from baseline to week 6 at doses 0.1 to 3.0 mg/kg. Low levels of normalized T-cell clonal expansion were also seen in some nonresponding patients. After ivuxolimab, CD8+ T cells had more expanded clones than CD4+ T cells on average. In the 0.1-3.0 mg/kg groups, partial responders had among the lowest normalized peripheral clonal expansion, particularly in CD8+ T cells.

Patients with autoimmune disease history or receiving systemic immunosuppression were excluded from the trial. Peripheral blood for TCR sequencing was collected from all dose cohorts at baseline, on cycle 4 day 1, and on cycle 7 day 1. Samples were obtained from an open-label, multicenter, first-in-human phase I dose-escalation trial of ivuxolimab. The trial enrolled adults with locally advanced or metastatic head and neck squamous cell, hepatocellular, melanoma or renal cell carcinoma. Before TCR sequencing, CD4+ T cells and CD8+ T cells from peripheral blood were sorted into separate populations. Genomic DNA was extracted from sorted cells for sequencing of the TCRbeta CDR3 region. The immunoSEQ Assay was used to sequence the TCRbeta CDR3 regions. Entries here come from immuneACCESS through TCRdb and include only in-frame sequences with V and J called. Some clones fail to appear in such tables; in the studies checked, an unresolved V gene covers under half of the shortfall, and the cause of the remainder is unknown. The sample profile shows 30,000 to 45,000 clones; around 89% of them were found once. The leading ten clones occupy roughly 3.9% of the sample.

A word on this clone: No cognate antigen has been identified for it. No base quality information exists; no much larger clone differs at one position.

V is cut by 6 bases and J by 0 bases, and the space between the germline ends is 21 bases. Counted from cysteine to phenylalanine, this CDR3 has 17 amino acids. The entry retains the CDR3 DNA only, 51 bases that are in frame from base 1. In the germline V gene, CDR1 corresponds to SNHLY and CDR2 to FYNNEI. This sequence originates from an adult with an advanced solid tumor such as melanoma, head and neck, liver or kidney cancer. The sample here was CD4+ or CD8+ T cells sorted from blood, taken in a trial of the OX40 agonist ivuxolimab. The receptor chain draws on TRBV2 and TRBJ2-7, with no reliable assignment of the D segment. The bases read TGTGCCAGCAGACCGCGAATCTTGTCGGCAGTCTCCTACGAGCAGTACTTC. It specifies CASRPRILSAVSYEQYF. Full variable domain (CDR3 extended with the reference TRBV2 and TRBJ2-7 proteins): EPEVTQTPSHQVTQMGQEVILRCVPISNHLYFYWYRQILGQKVEFLVSFYNNEISEKSEIFDDQFSVERPDGSNFTLKIRSTKLEDSAMYFCASRPRILSAVSYEQYFGPGTRLTVT.